This T cell receptor (beta chain) was sequenced in a study of breast tumors, draining lymph nodes, adjacent tissues. TCRdb recomputed calls from the multiplex PCR reads with MiXCR, one row per CDR3 protein. The table records 160,000 or so distinct CDR3 sequences, approximately 30% of them present only once. Germline V gene sequence: CDR1 LGHNA, CDR2 YNFKEQ. The CDR3 length is 15 residues. Concerning this clonotype: Antigen specificity is unknown. One end of the junction fails to match germline, which may point to a read error.

Study findings and constraints: Compared with lymph nodes, tumors were less diverse; compared with nontumor tissue, more. Data only fit, rather than demonstrated, lymph node origin of most tumor T cells. Tumor and nontumor repertoires were significantly more similar in luminal-like than in basal-like breast cancer.

The lymph nodes were axillary draining lymph nodes from breast cancer patients. Sequencing was done on a sample of axillary lymph node tissue. The chain recombines TRBV4-2 with TRBJ2-7; 7 nucleotides agree with TRBD1. The sequence came from a female donor with breast cancer. Some clones in this sample may be carry-over from other donors' samples. The CDR3 loop is CATSQADRSAYEQYF. CDR3 DNA sequence: TGTGCCACCAGCCAAGCGGACAGGAGCGCCTACGAGCAGTACTTC.